Shown below are 14 T cell receptor beta chains from a single sample sequenced in a study of T cells in Graves' hyperthyroidism and ophthalmopathy. The TCR beta CDR3 regions underwent amplification using RNA transcripts as the source. The HTBI set primed first-round TCR CDR3 RT-PCR. TCRdb re-derived calls from the multiplex PCR reads in MiXCR, one entry per CDR3 protein. The sample consists of some 270,000 distinct CDR3 sequences, roughly an eighth of them appearing once. Sequencing was performed on blood. These receptors all stem from a woman in her thirties or forties with Graves' hyperthyroidism.

The rearrangement uses TRBV19 and TRBJ2-1; no reliable D call. This CDR3 comprises 15 residues. The germline V gene has CDR1 LNHDA and CDR2 SQIVND (reference sequence). V lost 1 base and J 0 bases, leaving 7 bases between the germline ends. As DNA, the CDR3 is TGTGCCAGTAGTATAGCGGATAGCTCCTACAATGAGCAGTTCTTC. This translates into CASSIADSSYNEQFF.

This clonotype showed up many times. This chain uses TRBV2 with TRBJ2-3; 7 bases match TRBD1. The germline gives CDR1 SNHLY, CDR2 FYNNEI. The CDR3 covers 14 residues. The V gene end was trimmed by 7 bases and the J gene end by 1 base; junction bases not matched to a gene: 5. This chain's CDR3 is CASNTGVGTDTQYF. The CDR3 DNA is TGTGCCAGCAATACAGGGGTGGGCACAGATACGCAGTATTTT.

This clonotype occurred a few times. CDR3 coding DNA: TGTGCCAGCAGATCGCTAGCGACCGACAATGAGCAGTTCTTC. Protein sequence: CASRSLATDNEQFF. The rearrangement links TRBV5-8 to TRBJ2-1; possible D gene TRBD2, 6 bases. Germline V gene data show CDR1 as SGHTS and CDR2 as YDEGEE. The length of the CDR3 is 14 residues. Trimming left V 5 bases short and J 5 bases short, with 14 bases between.

The table lists this clonotype with many counts. V is TRBV12-3 or TRBV12-4 and J is TRBJ2-7, with 10 bases matching TRBD2. Losses at the gene ends were 5 bases for V and 4 bases for J; bases not matched to a gene: 8. There are 15 residues in the CDR3. CDR3 bases: TGTGCCAGCAGTCCCACGGCTAGCGGGAGTTACGAGCAGTACTTC. It is translated as CASSPTASGSYEQYF.

This clonotype was seen a handful of times. The chain has TRBV7-9 and TRBJ2-6, with D perhaps TRBD1 (5 bases). This CDR3 has 16 residues. Germline CDR1 SEHNR, CDR2 FQNEAQ (reference sequence). V was pared by 5 bases and J by 0 bases, with 11 bases between. The CDR3 loop is CASSPGAYSGANVLTF. The CDR3 coding sequence is TGTGCCAGCAGCCCTGGGGCGTACTCTGGGGCCAACGTCCTGACTTTC.

The table lists this clonotype with many counts. The V call is TRBV15, the J call TRBJ2-2, with unresolved D. Trimming took off 5 bases at V and 7 bases at J, with 5 bases between the two ends. Germline CDR1 reads LNHNV; CDR2 reads YYDKDF (reference sequence). This CDR3 comprises 11 residues. The CDR3 DNA is TGTGCCACCAGCTTTGGCGGGGAGCTGTTTTTT. Translation gives CATSFGGELFF.

For this clonotype: A much larger clone lies one base from this, so it may be a read error. The V gene is TRBV5-1, the J gene TRBJ1-2, with D perhaps TRBD1 (5 bases). There are 14 residues in the CDR3. The germline V gene encodes CDR1 SGHRS and CDR2 YFSETQ. Here the CDR3 reads CTSSLEAGGYGYTF. CDR3 DNA sequence: TGCACCAGCAGCTTGGAGGCGGGGGGGTATGGCTACACCTTC.

This clonotype was counted ten times or more. This chain uses TRBV6-1 with TRBJ2-2, with D unclear. CDR1 and CDR2 from the germline V gene are MNHNS and SASEGT. The germline V and J ends were trimmed by 2 bases and 6 bases, with 10 bases remaining between them. This CDR3 contains 14 residues. The CDR3 coding sequence is TGTGCCAGCAGTGAACGCAACGGTGCCGGGGAGCTGTTTTTT. It encodes CASSERNGAGELFF.

This clonotype was detected ten times or more. This chain connects TRBV28 to TRBJ2-1; possible D gene TRBD2, 6 bases. V dropped 1 base and J dropped 1 base, with 11 bases sitting between them. The CDR3 is 16 residues long. The germline gives CDR1 MDHEN, CDR2 SYDVKM. The CDR3 loop reads CASSLLEGRSYNEQFF. As DNA, the CDR3 is TGTGCCAGCAGTTTATTGGAGGGTAGGTCCTACAATGAGCAGTTCTTC.

This clonotype appeared many times. The chain couples TRBV2 to TRBJ1-2, with TRBD1 identical over 7 bases. The CDR3 covers 13 residues. J was trimmed by 6 bases and V by 7 bases; bases with no gene match: 8. Germline V gene data show CDR1 as SNHLY and CDR2 as FYNNEI. DNA for the CDR3: TGTGCCAGCAAACAGGGGCGGGGGGATGGCTACACCTTC. This encodes CASKQGRGDGYTF.

The CDR3 here is CASSWGADYGYTF. Here the CDR3 DNA reads TGCGCCAGCAGCTGGGGGGCGGACTATGGCTACACCTTC. This chain uses TRBV5-1 with TRBJ1-2, with D possibly TRBD1 on 6 matching bases. Germline V gene data show CDR1 as SGHRS and CDR2 as YFSETQ. Trimming shortened V by 3 bases and J by 3 bases, and 9 bases separated the two germline ends. This CDR3 contains 13 residues.

This clonotype was found many times. V and J are TRBV5-5 and TRBJ2-1; D gene ambiguous. V shed 3 bases and J shed 0 bases, with 4 bases lying between them. The CDR3 length is 13 residues. Germline V CDR1 and CDR2: SGHKS, YYEKEE (reference sequence). The CDR3: CASSSRSYNEQFF. The CDR3 DNA sequence: TGTGCCAGCAGCTCTCGCTCCTACAATGAGCAGTTCTTC.

This clonotype was seen repeatedly, ten times or more. J is TRBJ1-1 and V is TRBV19; no reliable D call. The germline V and J ends were trimmed by 5 bases and 1 base, with 14 bases remaining between them. CDR3 length equals 15 residues. Germline lookup yields CDR1 LNHDA and CDR2 SQIVND (reference sequence). CDR3 loop: CASSPYVWGNTEAFF. DNA for the CDR3: TGTGCCAGTAGTCCATACGTTTGGGGGAACACTGAAGCTTTCTTT.

This clonotype came up many times. The rearrangement uses TRBV28 and TRBJ1-2, with D possibly TRBD1 on 6 matching bases. Germline lookup yields CDR1 MDHEN and CDR2 SYDVKM. The CDR3 has 14 residues. V lost 2 bases and J lost 8, with 15 bases in between. The CDR3 protein is CASSLIYRAGGYTF. Written as DNA, the CDR3 is TGTGCCAGCAGTTTAATTTACAGGGCTGGCGGCTACACCTTC.